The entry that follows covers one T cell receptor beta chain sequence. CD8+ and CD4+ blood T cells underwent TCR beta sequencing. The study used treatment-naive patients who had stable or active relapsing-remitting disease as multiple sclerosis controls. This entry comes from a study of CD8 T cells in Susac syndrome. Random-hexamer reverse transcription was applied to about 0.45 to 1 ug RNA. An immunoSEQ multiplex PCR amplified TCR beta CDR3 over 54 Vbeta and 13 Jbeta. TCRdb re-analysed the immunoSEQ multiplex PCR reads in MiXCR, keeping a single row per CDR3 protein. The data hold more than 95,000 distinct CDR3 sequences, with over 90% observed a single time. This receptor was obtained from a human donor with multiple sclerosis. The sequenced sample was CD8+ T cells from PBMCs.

The CDR3 DNA is TGTGCCAGCAGCTCTCGACTAGTGCCCCCCGGGGAGCTGTTTTTT. This gives the protein CASSSRLVPPGELFF. The chain carries TRBV13 and TRBJ2-2; TRBD2 might be the D (6 bases). Germline V lookup: CDR1 PRHDT, CDR2 FYEKMQ (reference sequence). The CDR3 consists of 15 residues. The V end was cut by 4 bases, the J end by 6 bases, with 15 bases between.